These 22 T cell receptor beta chains were all obtained from the same sample, sequenced in a study of T cell changes during pregnancy in multiple sclerosis. Clones were sequenced by immunoSEQ multiplex PCR, and TCRdb holds only the in-frame ones, with some missing. The table records about 81,000 clones, 85% to 95% of them present only once. The material sequenced was peripheral blood, taken in the third trimester of pregnancy. These TCRs come from a female donor in good health, enrolled as a control in a pregnancy study.

This chain joins TRBV6-5 and TRBJ1-3; weak D call: TRBD1 (6 bases). This CDR3 is built from 15 residues. Trimming took 5 bases from V and 1 from J, leaving 12 bases between them. The germline V gene has CDR1 MNHEY and CDR2 SVGAGI. CDR3 region: CASSRTGTSGNTIYF. CDR3 DNA sequence: TGTGCCAGCAGTAGAACAGGGACATCTGGAAACACCATATATTTT.

This clone was detected only once. The V and J genes are TRBV27 and TRBJ1-1; D not certain. V lost 6 bases, J lost 4 bases, and 12 bases lay in between. Germline-derived CDR1 and CDR2 are MNHEY and SMNVEV (reference sequence). This CDR3 has 13 amino acids. In nucleotides, the CDR3 is TGTGCCAGCAGCCTCCCGGGGATCACTGAAGCTTTCTTT. It translates to CASSLPGITEAFF.

The chain recombines TRBV2 with TRBJ2-6; tentative D call: TRBD1 (6 bases). The germline V and J ends were trimmed by 1 base and 2 bases, with 24 bases remaining between them. The CDR3 covers 21 residues. The V gene's germline CDR1 is SNHLY and CDR2 FYNNEI. The CDR3 nucleotides read TGTGCCAGCAGTGAAGGGACAGCGAGATGGCTTACTTCCCCTGGGGCCAACGTCCTGACTTTC. This gives the protein CASSEGTARWLTSPGANVLTF.

The CDR3 is CASSPTGGSYTYEQYF. CDR3 coding DNA: TGCGCCAGCAGCCCCACAGGGGGCTCCTATACCTACGAGCAGTACTTC. The J gene is TRBJ2-7, the V gene TRBV5-1; 9 bases line up with TRBD1. Germline V lookup: CDR1 SGHRS, CDR2 YFSETQ. V was clipped by 4 bases and J by 2 bases; unmatched bases: 10. The CDR3 spans 16 residues.

J is TRBJ2-2 and V is TRBV7-9, with D unresolved. V was shortened by 6 bases and J by 1 base, with 9 bases between the two germline ends. Germline CDR1 reads SEHNR; CDR2 reads FQNEAQ (reference sequence). This CDR3 is built from 14 residues. CDR3 in amino acids: CASSGRRNTGELFF. The CDR3 DNA sequence: TGTGCCAGCAGTGGCAGAAGGAACACCGGGGAGCTGTTTTTT.

The chain couples TRBV6-5 to TRBJ2-1; 9 bases fit TRBD2. The CDR3 spans 13 residues. V gave up 10 bases and J gave up 7 bases; unmatched junction bases: 8. Germline CDR1 reads MNHEY; CDR2 reads SVGAGI. The CDR3 DNA is TGTGCCACCCTTGGACTAGCGCTGAATGAGCAGTTCTTC. Amino acids: CATLGLALNEQFF.

The chain couples TRBV9 to TRBJ1-1; TRBD1 is a possible D gene (6 bases). Per the germline V gene, CDR1 is SGDLS and CDR2 is YYNGEE. This CDR3 region has 13 residues. Trimming stripped 5 bases from V and 2 bases from J, with 10 bases between. The CDR3 reads CASSGTPNTEAFF. The CDR3 nucleotides read TGTGCCAGCAGTGGGACACCAAACACTGAAGCTTTCTTT.

CDR3: CASSEGARSEKLFF. The CDR3 DNA sequence: TGTGCCAGCAGTGAAGGGGCGAGAAGCGAAAAACTGTTTTTT. The J gene is TRBJ1-4, the V gene TRBV2; D not resolved. V lost 1 base and J 8 bases, leaving 11 bases between the germline ends. This CDR3 is built from 14 residues. The germline gives CDR1 SNHLY, CDR2 FYNNEI.

The J gene is TRBJ2-1, the V gene TRBV6-1; 10 positions match TRBD2. The CDR3 sequence is 13 residues long. J was trimmed by 4 bases and V by 9 bases; bases with no gene match: 3. CDR1 MNHNS and CDR2 SASEGT come from the germline V gene. The CDR3 nucleotides are TGTGCCAGTCAACTAGCGGGGTACAATGAGCAGTTCTTC. This translates into CASQLAGYNEQFF.

The chain is built from TRBV18 and TRBJ2-7, with 9 bases aligning to TRBD2. In germline, CDR1 is KGHSH, CDR2 LQKENI. The CDR3 loop spans 14 amino acids. Unmatched junction bases numbered 2, after V lost 5 bases and J lost 0 bases. The CDR3 loop is CASSVSGSSYEQYF. The CDR3 DNA reads as TGTGCCAGCTCAGTTAGCGGGAGCTCCTACGAGCAGTACTTC.

CDR3 DNA sequence: TGTGCCAGCAGCTTCAGCACAGGGCAGGAGACCCAGTACTTC. Residues: CASSFSTGQETQYF. V gene TRBV7-8 combines with J gene TRBJ2-5, with D perhaps matching TRBD1 (6 bases). V lost 3 bases and J lost 5, with 13 bases in between. The CDR3 is 14 amino acids. Germline V gene sequence: CDR1 SGHVS, CDR2 FQNEAQ. Full variable domain (outside the CDR3, taken from reference TRBV7-8 and TRBJ2-5): GAGVSQSPRYKVAKRGQDVALRCDPISGHVSLFWYQQALGQGPEFLTYFQNEAQLDKSGLPSDRFFAERPEGSVSTLKIQRTQQEDSAVYLCASSFSTGQETQYFGPGTRLLVL.

This chain uses TRBV5-1 with TRBJ2-7; D is possibly TRBD1 (6 bases). Trimming removed 0 bases at V and 3 bases at J, with 7 bases between. The length of the CDR3 is 13 residues. Per the germline V gene, CDR1 is SGHRS and CDR2 is YFSETQ. CDR3 sequence: CASSLARGYEQYF. The CDR3 DNA follows: TGCGCCAGCAGCTTGGCCAGGGGCTACGAGCAGTACTTC.

J is TRBJ2-1 and V is TRBV12-5, with 7 nucleotides matching TRBD2. The CDR3 has 14 residues. The germline CDR1 and CDR2 sequences are LGHNT and FRNRAP. The J segment lost 4 bases and the V segment lost 6 bases, leaving 6 bases of the junction unmatched. This CDR3 is CASGPGTKYNEQFF. The CDR3 nucleotides read TGTGCTAGTGGCCCCGGGACTAAATACAATGAGCAGTTCTTC.

This clone was detected a few times. The rearrangement joins TRBV20-1 to TRBJ1-3; D may be TRBD1 (5 bases). Germline V CDR1 and CDR2: DFQATT, SNEGSKA (reference sequence). The CDR3 is 11 residues long. The CDR3 DNA reads as TGCCCTACTAACAGGGGAAACACCATATATTTT. Its protein product is CPTNRGNTIYF.

The rearrangement joins TRBV7-9 to TRBJ2-1, with 9 bases fitting TRBD2. The CDR3 runs to 16 residues. Germline V gene lookup returns CDR1 SEHNR and CDR2 FQNEAQ (reference sequence). The ends lost 2 bases at V and 6 bases at J; junction bases unmatched: 8. CDR3: CASSLRAGGPVNEQFF. The CDR3 nucleotides are TGTGCCAGCAGCTTACGTGCGGGAGGGCCCGTCAATGAGCAGTTCTTC.

The chain is built from TRBV15 and TRBJ2-3; 9 nucleotides agree with TRBD1. The trim removed 8 bases at V and 7 bases at J, leaving 10 bases unmatched. Germline lookup yields CDR1 LNHNV and CDR2 YYDKDF (reference sequence). The CDR3 contains 14 residues. The CDR3: CATRSRQGEYTQYF. DNA of the CDR3: TGTGCCACCCGTTCCAGACAGGGGGAGTATACGCAGTATTTT.

CDR3 nucleotides: TGCGCCAGCAGCTTGGAAACAGGGGTGTCGGAGCGGGTAGCCAAAAACATTCAGTACTTC. Translating it yields CASSLETGVSERVAKNIQYF. V is TRBV5-1 and J is TRBJ2-4; D perhaps matches TRBD1 (7 bases). V lost 0 bases and J lost 0, with 22 bases in between. The CDR3 contains 20 residues. Germline V gene sequence: CDR1 SGHRS, CDR2 YFSETQ.

This chain connects TRBV6-6 to TRBJ2-7, with unresolved D. The CDR3 extends over 12 amino acids. Looked up from germline, CDR1 is MNHNY and CDR2 is SVGAGI (reference sequence). Deletions cut 1 base from V and 3 bases from J, with 4 bases between. For the CDR3, the DNA is TGTGCCAGCAGTTACTTACTCTACGAGCAGTACTTC. This sequence encodes CASSYLLYEQYF.

V gene TRBV6-5 combines with J gene TRBJ1-5, with 7 bases aligning to TRBD1. Germline V CDR1 and CDR2: MNHEY, SVGAGI. V was clipped by 2 bases and J by 7 bases; unmatched bases: 5. The CDR3 runs 14 residues. In DNA, the CDR3 is TGTGCCAGCAGTTACGGCTCAGGGGGGCAGCCCCAGCATTTT. Amino acids: CASSYGSGGQPQHF.

This clone was observed once. The chain links TRBV28 to TRBJ2-2, with TRBD2 matching over 7 bases. Germline values: CDR1 MDHEN, CDR2 SYDVKM. The CDR3 loop spans 15 amino acids. With 6 bases clipped from V and 4 bases from J, the junction kept 8 bases outside the gene matches. The DNA for the CDR3 is TGTGCCAGCAGACTAGCGACCTCGGGCACCGGGGAGCTGTTTTTT. Its protein is CASRLATSGTGELFF.

This chain connects TRBV5-1 to TRBJ2-1, with D perhaps TRBD2 (5 bases). The germline CDR1 and CDR2 sequences are SGHRS and YFSETQ. The CDR3 spans 11 residues. Trimming removed 0 bases from V and 10 bases from J, with 5 bases in between. DNA for the CDR3: TGCGCCAGCAGCTTGGGGGAGGAGCAGTTCTTC. The encoded protein is CASSLGEEQFF.

The chain combines TRBV7-8 with TRBJ1-1; 7 positions agree with TRBD1. The CDR3 loop spans 14 amino acids. Germline-derived CDR1 and CDR2 are SGHVS and FQNEAQ. Trimming removed 5 bases from V and 4 bases from J; junction bases left unmatched: 7. CDR3 residues: CASSQGVGPTEAFF. In DNA, the CDR3 is TGTGCCAGCAGCCAGGGGGTCGGGCCCACTGAAGCTTTCTTT.